The present entry profiles one T cell receptor (beta chain) with its context. The entry originates in a study of T cells after yellow fever vaccination. The germline CDR1 and CDR2 sequences are LNHDA and SQIVND (reference sequence). The CDR3 consists of 12 residues. The V end was cut by 5 bases, the J end by 7 bases, with 11 bases between. Each CDR3 protein gets one entry after TCRdb re-called the 5' RACE reads with MiXCR. The data hold just under 600,000 distinct CDR3 sequences, with less than 15% observed a single time. The TCR was taken from a man aged 25 to 45 who received the YFV17D yellow fever vaccine. The chain uses TRBV19 and TRBJ1-1; D is ambiguous. The sample consisted of PBMCs, taken on the day of the yellow fever booster vaccination. The CDR3 nucleotides read TGTGCCAGTAGTTGGGCCGGCGGTGAAGCTTTCTTT. It yields the protein CASSWAGGEAFF.